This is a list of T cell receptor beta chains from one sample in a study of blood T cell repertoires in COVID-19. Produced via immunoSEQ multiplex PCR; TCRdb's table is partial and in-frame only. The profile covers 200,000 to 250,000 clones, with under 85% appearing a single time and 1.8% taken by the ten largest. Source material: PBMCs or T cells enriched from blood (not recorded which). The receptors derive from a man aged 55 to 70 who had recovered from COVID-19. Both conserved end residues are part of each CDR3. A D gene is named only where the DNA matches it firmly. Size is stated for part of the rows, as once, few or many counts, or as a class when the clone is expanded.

TGTGCTAGTGGTTTGGACCGACAGGCCCAGTACTTC	CASGLDRQAQYF	-	TRBJ2-5	TRBV12-5	-
TGTGCCACCAGCGTCGCCCTGAGTAATGAAAAACTGTTTTTT	CATSVALSNEKLFF	few	TRBJ1-4	TRBV15	-
TGTGCCAGCAGCTCACCGAAGGGGTCGAGGCAGTACTTC	CASSSPKGSRQYF	-	TRBJ2-7	TRBV7-9	-
TGTGCCAGCGGCGGCGGGGAGACCCAGTACTTC	CASGGGETQYF	-	TRBJ2-5	TRBV6-5	-
TGCAGTGCAAAGATAGCTGATACGCAGTATTTT	CSAKIADTQYF	-	TRBJ2-3	TRBV20-1	-
TGTGCCAGCAGCTTAGGTAATACGGGATCCTACGAGCAGTACTTC	CASSLGNTGSYEQYF	-	TRBJ2-7	TRBV7-6	-
TGTGCCAGCAGCAAGGGACAGGGCTATGGCTACACCTTC	CASSKGQGYGYTF	-	TRBJ1-2	TRBV7-3	TRBD1
TGTGCCACCAGCACTAGTGCCAATCAGCCCCAGCATTTT	CATSTSANQPQHF	-	TRBJ1-5	TRBV15	-
TGTGCCTGGAGTGTATGGGGGGAGGGATACAATGAGCAGTTCTTC	CAWSVWGEGYNEQFF	-	TRBJ2-1	TRBV30	TRBD2
TGTGCCAGCAGTTTGGACAGGGGGACTCAGCCCCAGCATTTT	CASSLDRGTQPQHF	-	TRBJ1-5	TRBV28	TRBD1
TGTGCCAGCAGTTACTCGAGGACAGGTGGTCAGCCCCAGCATTTT	CASSYSRTGGQPQHF	-	TRBJ1-5	TRBV6-5	TRBD1